These 25 T cell receptor beta chains were all obtained from the same sample, sequenced in a study of molecular identifiers for immune sequencing clone quantification. TCRdb reanalysed the PCR reads using MiXCR and keeps one entry per CDR3 protein. There are 250,000 to 350,000 distinct CDR3 sequences in the sample; over 20% occur only once, and approximately 0.8% lies in the top ten. Source material: naive CD8+ T cells from blood, with Jurkat cell RNA spiked in. The subset: FACS-sorted CD8+CD4-CCR7+CD45RA+ naive T cells. These receptors were collected from a human donor in good health. Some libraries in this study had Jurkat cell RNA spiked in.

This clonotype was recorded many times. This chain connects TRBV5-6 to TRBJ2-7, with a weak D call TRBD1 (5 bases). CDR3 length: 14 amino acids. Germline V gene lookup returns CDR1 SGHDT and CDR2 YYEEEE. V was clipped by 0 bases and J by 5 bases, with 12 bases between them. Here the CDR3 DNA reads TGTGCCAGCAGCTTGGTAAGGGGAAGGAACGAGCAGTACTTC. Its translation: CASSLVRGRNEQYF.

The V gene is TRBV2, the J gene TRBJ2-3; D is unresolved. CDR3 length: 14 amino acids. The V gene lost 1 base and the J gene lost 6 bases, with 11 bases spanning the gap. CDR1 SNHLY and CDR2 FYNNEI come from the germline V gene. CDR3 coding DNA: TGTGCCAGCAGTGAAGTCTGGGGATCTGATACGCAGTATTTT. Amino acid sequence: CASSEVWGSDTQYF. The full variable domain, with the rest looked up from reference TRBV2 and TRBJ2-3, is EPEVTQTPSHQVTQMGQEVILRCVPISNHLYFYWYRQILGQKVEFLVSFYNNEISEKSEIFDDQFSVERPDGSNFTLKIRSTKLEDSAMYFCASSEVWGSDTQYFGPGTRLTVL.

At least ten counts were recorded for this clonotype. This rearrangement joins TRBV28 to TRBJ1-3, with TRBD1 matching over 7 bases. Germline V CDR1 and CDR2: MDHEN, SYDVKM. The CDR3 sequence is 17 residues long. Trimming cost V 5 bases and J 4 bases; bases outside gene matches: 14. The CDR3 reads CASSLTSQGNYGNTIYF. DNA for the CDR3: TGTGCCAGCAGTCTCACTTCACAGGGGAATTACGGAAACACCATATATTTT.

This sequence joins TRBV25-1 and TRBJ2-7, with unresolved D. This CDR3 is built from 14 residues. Trimming took off 7 bases at V and 3 bases at J, with 16 bases between the two ends. Germline V gene lookup returns CDR1 MGHDK and CDR2 SYGVNS. Here the CDR3 DNA reads TGTGCCAGCAAGCCTTACCCCTCGTTCTACGAGCAGTACTTC. Encoded protein: CASKPYPSFYEQYF.

This clonotype was detected only a few times. The V gene is TRBV24-1, the J gene TRBJ2-1; D is possibly TRBD1 or TRBD2 (5 bases each). In germline, CDR1 is KGHDR, CDR2 SFDVKD. The CDR3 is made up of 11 amino acids. Trimming pared 9 bases from V and 7 bases from J, leaving 9 bases between. The CDR3: CATGTANEQFF. The CDR3 region has the DNA TGTGCCACCGGGACGGCAAATGAGCAGTTCTTC.

The table lists this clonotype with a few counts. The rearrangement uses TRBV19 and TRBJ2-1; D ambiguous. The germline V gene encodes CDR1 LNHDA and CDR2 SQIVND (reference sequence). V was cut by 6 bases and J by 2 bases, with 11 bases left in between. CDR3 length equals 14 residues. The chain's CDR3 is CASSPMTTYNEQFF. The DNA of the CDR3 is TGTGCCAGTAGCCCCATGACAACCTACAATGAGCAGTTCTTC.

Comment on this clonotype: Mismatch with germline at one junction end may stem from a read error. This chain joins TRBV7-7 and TRBJ2-1; D perhaps matches TRBD1 (5 bases). CDR3 length equals 17 residues. Germline CDR1 and CDR2: SSHAT and FNYEAQ (reference sequence). In DNA, the CDR3 is TGTGCTAGCAGCCCGGCCCAGGGCGAGCGACCCTACAATGAGCAGTTCTTC. This sequence encodes CASSPAQGERPYNEQFF. Full variable domain (remainder filled in from reference TRBV7-7 and TRBJ2-1): GAGVSQSPRYKVTKRGQDVTLRCDPISSHATLYWYQQALGQGPEFLTYFNYEAQPDKSGLPSDRFSAERPEGSISTLTIQRTEQRDSAMYRCASSPAQGERPYNEQFFGPGTRLTVL.

Ten or more counts support this clonotype. V and J are TRBV7-9 and TRBJ2-1; TRBD2 matches 11 bases. Germline assignment: CDR1 SEHNR and CDR2 FQNEAQ (reference sequence). The ends lost 6 bases at V and 8 bases at J; junction bases unmatched: 9. The CDR3 totals 15 residues. The CDR3 bases are TGTGCCAGCAGGACCATAGCGGGAGGGCCCTATGAGCAGTTCTTC. Translation gives CASRTIAGGPYEQFF. The whole variable domain, remainder taken from reference TRBV7-9 and TRBJ2-1, is DTGVSQNPRHKITKRGQNVTFRCDPISEHNRLYWYRQTLGQGPEFLTYFQNEAQLEKSRLLSDRFSAERPKGSFSTLEIQRTEQGDSAMYLCASRTIAGGPYEQFFGPGTRLTVL.

This clonotype has at least ten counts. This chain links TRBV6-2 or TRBV6-3 with TRBJ2-5, with D possibly TRBD1 on 5 matching bases. Trimming removed 1 base from V and 0 bases from J, with 9 bases in between. The CDR3 is 15 amino acids. CDR1 MNHEY and CDR2 SVGEGT come from the germline V gene. CDR3 nucleotide sequence: TGTGCCAGCAGTTACTACTTGGACAACCAAGAGACCCAGTACTTC. Translated: CASSYYLDNQETQYF.

This clonotype came up a few times. This rearrangement joins TRBV27 to TRBJ1-6, with a tentative D call TRBD1 (5 bases). Trimming shortened V by 3 bases and J by 7 bases, and 10 bases separated the two germline ends. Germline V gene lookup returns CDR1 MNHEY and CDR2 SMNVEV (reference sequence). The length of the CDR3 is 14 residues. The CDR3 is CASSLGRVNSPLHF. The CDR3 coding sequence is TGTGCCAGCAGTTTGGGCAGGGTGAATTCACCCCTCCACTTT.

This clonotype showed up just a few times. This may stem from a read error, because a much larger clone lies one nucleotide away. Since no conserved phenylalanine or tryptophan closes the CDR3, a read error is the likely cause. The rearrangement uses TRBV29-1 and TRBJ2-1; D not resolved. Germline CDR1 is SQVTM and CDR2 is ANQGSEA. V was shortened by 4 bases and J by 10 bases, with 8 bases between the two germline ends. The CDR3 has 10 amino acids. As DNA, the CDR3 is TGCAGCGTTGTTCTGGGGGAGCAGTTCCTC. Its protein is CSVVLGEQFL.

This clonotype has a handful of counts. This chain uses TRBV3-2 with TRBJ1-1. TRBV3-2 is described as a pseudogene. The CDR3 covers 17 residues. The CDR3 reads CASSQELAVTLNTEAFF. CDR3 in DNA: TGTGCCAGCAGCCAAGAGTTGGCAGTAACCTTGAACACTGAAGCTTTCTTT.

In this sample, this clonotype turned up many times. The chain employs TRBV19 and TRBJ1-1; D unresolved. The CDR3 is 16 amino acids. Trimming shortened V by 1 base and J by 0 bases, and 12 bases separated the two germline ends. The germline V gene encodes CDR1 LNHDA and CDR2 SQIVND (reference sequence). The chain's CDR3 is CASSIALWGLNTEAFF. The CDR3 DNA follows: TGTGCCAGTAGTATAGCCCTCTGGGGATTGAACACTGAAGCTTTCTTT.

The table lists this clonotype with many counts. The rearrangement links TRBV11-2 to TRBJ2-3; 10 bases are shared with TRBD2. The CDR3 spans 13 residues. J gave up 4 bases and V 5 bases, and 0 bases lay outside the gene matches. Germline V gene data show CDR1 as SGHAT and CDR2 as FQNNGV. CDR3 bases: TGTGCCAGCAGCCTAGCGGGGGCAGATACGCAGTATTTT. This gives the protein CASSLAGADTQYF.

This clonotype has a count of ten or more. The rearrangement uses TRBV6-5 and TRBJ1-1; unclear D gene. The CDR3 contains 11 residues. Germline values: CDR1 MNHEY, CDR2 SVGAGI. The germline V and J ends were trimmed by 5 bases and 6 bases, with 7 bases remaining between them. The CDR3 sequence is CASSNQAEAFF. DNA of the CDR3: TGTGCCAGCAGTAATCAAGCTGAAGCTTTCTTT.

Comment on this clonotype: A read error may be the cause here, since a much bigger clone is one base away. The CDR3 does not end in the conserved phenylalanine or tryptophan, so this is likely a read error. This chain joins TRBV20-1 and TRBJ2-1; D is unclear. Germline V gives CDR1 DFQATT, CDR2 SNEGSKA (reference sequence). This CDR3 has 14 residues. V lost 0 bases and J 0 bases, leaving 6 bases between the germline ends. The CDR3 bases are TGCAGTGCTAGAGAAGCCAGCTCCTACAATGAGCAGTTCTCC. It encodes CSAREASSYNEQFS.

This clonotype was counted many times. The chain employs TRBV7-9 and TRBJ2-5; TRBD2 matches at 13 bases. This CDR3 contains 17 residues. Trimming cost V 5 bases and J 1 base; bases outside gene matches: 7. Per the germline V gene, CDR1 is SEHNR and CDR2 is FQNEAQ (reference sequence). The CDR3 reads CASSLSGTSGAQETQYF. CDR3 in DNA: TGTGCCAGCAGCCTAAGCGGGACTAGCGGGGCCCAAGAGACCCAGTACTTC.

This clonotype appeared many times. The chain joins TRBV29-1 to TRBJ2-1, with D tentatively TRBD2 (5 bases). The germline V and J ends were trimmed by 0 bases and 4 bases, with 13 bases remaining between them. This CDR3 has 15 residues. CDR1 and CDR2 (germline): SQVTM, ANQGSEA. The CDR3 nucleotides read TGCAGCGTTGAAGATTTGTCCGGGATGTACAATGAGCAGTTCTTC. It encodes CSVEDLSGMYNEQFF.

A remark on this clonotype: A much more abundant neighbour one base away suggests this may be a read error. The chain carries TRBV7-2 and TRBJ2-7, with D tentatively TRBD2 (6 bases). Deletions cut 4 bases from V and 5 bases from J, with 15 bases between. The CDR3 spans 14 residues. Germline V gives CDR1 SGHTA, CDR2 FQGNSA. The CDR3 nucleotides are TGTGCCAGCAGCTGGGGTGCTTGCGGGGACGAGCAGTACTTC. Protein sequence: CASSWGACGDEQYF.

At least ten counts were recorded for this clonotype. The chain has TRBV7-9 and TRBJ2-3; 8 bases are a match to TRBD2. Germline loops: CDR1 SEHNR, CDR2 FQNEAQ (reference sequence). The length of the CDR3 is 17 residues. V lost 4 bases to trimming and J lost 2 bases; unmatched junction nucleotides: 11. In DNA form, the CDR3 reads TGTGCCAGCAGCTCCCTGATAGCGGGAAGGAACACAGATACGCAGTATTTT. Translating gives CASSSLIAGRNTDTQYF.

About this clonotype itself: A clone one base away is much larger, so this may be a read error. The chain carries TRBV29-1 and TRBJ1-2, with unresolved D. The CDR3 loop spans 13 amino acids. CDR1 SQVTM and CDR2 ANQGSEA come from the germline V gene. The CDR3 DNA follows: TGCAGCGTTGGGACCGAAGGAAACTATGACTACACCTTC. It yields the protein CSVGTEGNYDYTF.

Comments on this clonotype: Possible read error: a much larger clone is one base away. The V call is TRBV20-1, the J call TRBJ1-5; D is possibly TRBD1 (6 bases). V lost 4 bases, J lost 6 bases, and 19 bases lay in between. This CDR3 spans 15 amino acids. CDR1 and CDR2 from the germline V gene are DFQATT and SNEGSKA (reference sequence). The CDR3 here is CSAMEEGVGSQPQHF. The CDR3 DNA reads as TGCAGTGCTATGGAGGAGGGGGTGGGCAGTCAGCCCCAGCATTTT.

This clonotype was detected many times. V usage is TRBV4-1 and J usage is TRBJ2-7; D is uncertain. V shed 0 bases and J shed 0 bases, with 9 bases lying between them. The CDR3 runs 15 residues. Germline values: CDR1 MGHRA, CDR2 YSYEKL. CDR3 DNA sequence: TGCGCCAGCAGCCAAGATGTCCAGATCTCCTACGAGCAGTACTTC. As protein: CASSQDVQISYEQYF.

This clonotype has a count of ten or more. The chain links TRBV28 to TRBJ1-1; D is unclear. The CDR3 consists of 14 residues. V lost 10 bases and J 3 bases, leaving 18 bases between the germline ends. Germline V CDR1 and CDR2: MDHEN, SYDVKM. Written as DNA, the CDR3 is TGTGCCACCAAACCCGACCGGTCGCACACTGAAGCTTTCTTT. It specifies CATKPDRSHTEAFF.

The table lists this clonotype with a few counts. The chain has TRBV7-9 and TRBJ2-7; no firm D call. Germline values: CDR1 SEHNR, CDR2 FQNEAQ (reference sequence). V was cut by 4 bases and J by 5 bases, with 9 bases left in between. The CDR3 totals 12 residues. The CDR3 spells CASSSYGHEQYF. CDR3 DNA sequence: TGTGCCAGCAGCTCGTACGGCCACGAGCAGTACTTC.